These 27 T cell receptor beta chains originate from one sample sequenced in a study of vaccination and CD4 T cells after COVID-19. No antigens are known for them. With the Oncomine TCR Beta short-read assay, DNA from cultured CD4+ T cells was sequenced. One entry per CDR3 protein, called by TCRdb with MiXCR from the PCR reads. The table includes under 15,000 distinct CDR3 sequences, more than 70% detected once. Described treatment: approximately nine-day PBMC culture with coronavirus spike peptide pools or control peptides (ViraFEST assay). Sequences were obtained from CD4+ T cells from blood, cultured in vitro. The source is a human donor who had recovered from COVID-19.

This chain joins TRBV7-2 and TRBJ1-6; D is ambiguous. The V gene lost 3 bases and the J gene lost 0 bases, with 24 bases spanning the gap. Germline CDR1 and CDR2: SGHTA and FQGNSA. The CDR3 contains 21 residues. CDR3 bases: TGTGCCAGCAGCTTGGTTGGTCACCCCACGGCAGGCAGCTCCTATAATTCACCCCTCCACTTT. It translates to CASSLVGHPTAGSSYNSPLHF.

V usage is TRBV7-2 and J usage is TRBJ1-3; 7 bases align to TRBD1. This CDR3 is 15 amino acids long. Germline assignment: CDR1 SGHTA and CDR2 FQGNSA. The J segment lost 4 bases and the V segment lost 2 bases, leaving 5 bases of the junction unmatched. CDR3 loop: CASSLTFRGGNTIYF. CDR3 coding DNA: TGTGCCAGCAGCTTAACGTTCAGGGGGGGAAACACCATATATTTT.

The gene calls are TRBV28 and TRBJ1-6; a possible D gene is TRBD1 (5 bases). The germline V gene encodes CDR1 MDHEN and CDR2 SYDVKM. The CDR3 length is 15 residues. The V end lost 7 bases, the J end lost 10 bases, and 20 bases lay between the germline ends. CDR3 in DNA: TGTGCCAGCACTCCCTCCCAGGGAAGGCACTCACCCCTCCACTTT. It encodes CASTPSQGRHSPLHF.

This clonotype was recorded only once. This chain uses TRBV27 with TRBJ1-6, with 8 bases fitting TRBD1. Losses at the gene ends were 6 bases for V and 10 bases for J; bases not matched to a gene: 5. Germline values: CDR1 MNHEY, CDR2 SMNVEV (reference sequence). CDR3 length equals 13 residues. The CDR3 coding sequence is TGTGCCAGCAGATTTCAGGGGGCCTCACCCCTCCACTTT. Translation: CASRFQGASPLHF.

The chain combines TRBV27 with TRBJ1-6, with 8 nucleotides matching TRBD1. In germline, CDR1 is MNHEY, CDR2 SMNVEV (reference sequence). The CDR3 runs 13 residues. Trimming took 5 bases from V and 7 from J; bases not matched to a gene: 1. CDR3 sequence: CASSRTGNSPLHF. In DNA form, the CDR3 reads TGTGCCAGCAGTAGGACAGGGAATTCACCCCTCCACTTT.

This chain uses TRBV7-6 with TRBJ2-1; TRBD2 matches 9 bases. V was pared by 2 bases and J by 0 bases, with 11 bases of the junction left unmatched. The CDR3 loop spans 19 amino acids. From germline, CDR1 is SGHVS and CDR2 FNYEAQ. This CDR3 reads CASSLIGGLAPSSYNEQFF. CDR3 in DNA: TGTGCCAGCAGCTTAATTGGGGGACTAGCTCCGAGCTCCTACAATGAGCAGTTCTTC.

The V and J genes are TRBV15 and TRBJ2-3; no definite D call. This CDR3 contains 15 residues. Germline CDR1 and CDR2: LNHNV and YYDKDF (reference sequence). Trimming shortened V by 0 bases and J by 2 bases, and 9 bases separated the two germline ends. The CDR3: CATSRDRAPTDTQYF. The CDR3 nucleotides are TGTGCCACCAGCAGAGATCGTGCGCCCACAGATACGCAGTATTTT.

This sequence joins TRBV7-2 and TRBJ1-2; maybe TRBD1 (5 bases). CDR1 and CDR2 from the germline V gene are SGHTA and FQGNSA. The CDR3 loop spans 13 amino acids. V lost 7 bases, J lost 8 bases, and 17 bases lay in between. The CDR3 DNA reads as TGTGCCAGCACCCCAGAGGCAGGGTACGGCTACACCTTC. Translation: CASTPEAGYGYTF.

The V call is TRBV14, the J call TRBJ2-7; TRBD1 aligns across 9 bases. V lost 1 base, J lost 4 bases, and 5 bases stayed unmatched. CDR1 is SGHDN, CDR2 FVKESK, per germline. This CDR3 is built from 15 residues. This CDR3 is CASSQAGTGWYEQYF. CDR3 bases: TGTGCCAGCAGCCAAGCAGGGACAGGGTGGTACGAGCAGTACTTC.

V gene TRBV6-5 combines with J gene TRBJ1-1; D is ambiguous. Trimming removed 2 bases at V and 2 bases at J, with 6 bases between. The CDR3 length is 13 residues. The V gene's germline CDR1 is MNHEY and CDR2 SVGAGI. The CDR3 DNA reads TGTGCCAGCAGTTACCGGCAAAACACTGAAGCTTTCTTT. It encodes CASSYRQNTEAFF.

The chain joins TRBV6-2 or TRBV6-3 to TRBJ1-6; possibly TRBD1 for D (6 bases). With 1 base removed from V and 8 bases from J, the gap between germline ends came to 12 bases. The germline V gene has CDR1 MNHEY and CDR2 SVGEGT. The CDR3 is 15 residues long. The CDR3 sequence: CASSYFSGADSPLHF. For the CDR3, the DNA is TGTGCCAGCAGTTACTTTTCAGGGGCGGATTCACCCCTCCACTTT.

The chain employs TRBV6-2 or TRBV6-3 and TRBJ2-5, with D possibly matching TRBD1 (6 bases). The CDR3 has 15 amino acids. In germline, CDR1 is MNHEY, CDR2 SVGEGT. The V gene lost 3 bases and the J gene lost 4 bases, with 15 bases spanning the gap. CDR3 nucleotide sequence: TGTGCCAGCAGTTATGGAGACAGGCTGGGAGAGACCCAGTACTTC. Translating gives CASSYGDRLGETQYF.

This chain connects TRBV19 to TRBJ2-2, with 13 bases identical to TRBD2. The CDR3 loop spans 14 amino acids. Per germline, CDR1 LNHDA and CDR2 SQIVND (reference sequence). After removal of 6 bases from V and 5 bases from J, the junction contained 0 bases not matched to a gene. The CDR3 DNA is TGTGCCAGTAGGACTAGCGGGAGGACCGGGGAGCTGTTTTTT. Translated: CASRTSGRTGELFF.

CDR3 in DNA: TGCGCCAGCAGTCCGGACAGGGGGGATTCACCCCTCCACTTT. It translates to CASSPDRGDSPLHF. The chain carries TRBV5-1 and TRBJ1-6; 10 positions agree with TRBD1. The ends lost 5 bases at V and 8 bases at J; junction bases unmatched: 4. The CDR3 is 14 amino acids. The germline CDR1 and CDR2 sequences are SGHRS and YFSETQ.

This chain connects TRBV6-1 to TRBJ2-7; D unclear. V was pared by 2 bases and J by 2 bases, with 7 bases between. The germline CDR1 and CDR2 sequences are MNHNS and SASEGT. The CDR3 is 13 residues long. Written as DNA, the CDR3 is TGTGCCAGCAGTGAACGGATTCCCTACGAGCAGTACTTC. Its translation is CASSERIPYEQYF.

On this clonotype itself: A junction end diverges from the germline sequence, so it may reflect a read error. The chain couples TRBV7-6 to TRBJ2-1; 10 bases are a match to TRBD1. CDR1 is SGHVS, CDR2 FNYEAQ, per germline. CDR3 length: 14 amino acids. The CDR3 loop reads CASSRDRGLNEQFF. For the CDR3, the DNA is TGTGCTAGCAGCAGGGACAGGGGCTTGAATGAGCAGTTCTTC.

This rearrangement joins TRBV15 to TRBJ1-6, with D unclear. V was clipped by 5 bases and J by 2 bases, with 16 bases between them. The CDR3 sequence is 17 residues long. Germline V lookup: CDR1 LNHNV, CDR2 YYDKDF (reference sequence). CDR3 in amino acids: CATSRKAGAAYNSPLHF. The DNA for the CDR3 is TGTGCCACCAGCCGTAAAGCGGGAGCCGCCTATAATTCACCCCTCCACTTT. The full variable domain, in which reference TRBV15 and TRBJ1-6 provide the parts outside the CDR3, is DAMVIQNPRYQVTQFGKPVTLSCSQTLNHNVMYWYQQKSSQAPKLLFHYYDKDFNNEADTPDNFQSRRPNTSFCFLDIRSPGLGDTAMYLCATSRKAGAAYNSPLHFGNGTRLTVT.

This rearrangement joins TRBV11-2 to TRBJ2-1; the match to TRBD1 covers 12 bases. V dropped 4 bases and J dropped 3; count of bases not matched to a gene: 10. The CDR3 spans 18 residues. Looked up from germline, CDR1 is SGHAT and CDR2 is FQNNGV. CDR3 nucleotides: TGTGCCAGCAGCTCTAGGGGACAGGGGGCGAATAGCTACAATGAGCAGTTCTTC. As protein: CASSSRGQGANSYNEQFF.

V and J are TRBV6-1 and TRBJ1-5; D call uncertain. This CDR3 comprises 14 residues. CDR1 MNHNS and CDR2 SASEGT come from the germline V gene. Trimming removed 7 bases from V and 9 bases from J, with 19 bases in between. In DNA, the CDR3 is TGTGCCAGCAAAGAAATAGGCCGATCAGGGCCCCAGCATTTT. Translating it yields CASKEIGRSGPQHF.

V usage is TRBV7-8 and J usage is TRBJ1-1; 7 bases line up with TRBD1. The germline V gene encodes CDR1 SGHVS and CDR2 FQNEAQ. CDR3 length: 15 amino acids. Trimming at V came to 5 bases and at J to 4 bases, leaving 10 bases not matched to a gene. CDR3 loop: CASSLTQGFGTEAFF. CDR3 coding DNA: TGTGCCAGCAGCCTCACACAGGGGTTTGGCACTGAAGCTTTCTTT.

This rearrangement joins TRBV11-2 to TRBJ2-7, with D perhaps TRBD1 or TRBD2 (5 bases each). Trimming left V 3 bases short and J 0 bases short, with 12 bases between. Germline V gene data show CDR1 as SGHAT and CDR2 as FQNNGV. CDR3 size: 15 residues. CDR3 amino acids: CASSFPGTHSYEQYF. The CDR3 DNA reads TGTGCCAGCAGCTTTCCCGGGACGCACTCCTACGAGCAGTACTTC.

The V and J genes are TRBV4-2 and TRBJ1-5, with D maybe TRBD1 (5 bases). The germline V gene has CDR1 LGHNA and CDR2 YNFKEQ. The germline V and J ends were trimmed by 1 base and 4 bases, with 5 bases remaining between them. The length of the CDR3 is 13 residues. CDR3 coding DNA: TGTGCCAGCAGCCAAGGGGGGAATCAGCCCCAGCATTTT. Translation: CASSQGGNQPQHF.

This clonotype came up a few times. The genes are TRBV7-6 and TRBJ2-3, with D hard to call. The germline V gene has CDR1 SGHVS and CDR2 FNYEAQ. This CDR3 contains 15 residues. Trimming took 0 bases from V and 0 from J, leaving 7 bases between them. CDR3 DNA sequence: TGTGCCAGCAGCTTAGCAAGAACTAGCACAGATACGCAGTATTTT. Its protein product is CASSLARTSTDTQYF.

The J gene is TRBJ1-5, the V gene TRBV11-2; D is unclear. V was clipped by 2 bases and J by 3 bases, with 8 bases between them. The CDR3 runs 14 residues. Germline CDR1 reads SGHAT; CDR2 reads FQNNGV. CDR3 nucleotides: TGTGCCAGCAGCTTAACAGACCTCAATCAGCCCCAGCATTTT. This encodes CASSLTDLNQPQHF.

This clonotype was picked up a small number of times. As DNA, the CDR3 is TGTGCCAGCAGCCCTTTGGGGACCCAGTACTTC. This gives the protein CASSPLGTQYF. This chain uses TRBV7-6 with TRBJ2-5; the D is unclear. The V and J ends lost 5 bases and 7 bases respectively, with 8 bases between them. CDR1 is SGHVS, CDR2 FNYEAQ, per germline. CDR3 length: 11 amino acids.

The rearrangement joins TRBV5-4 to TRBJ2-5; D perhaps matches TRBD2 (6 bases). Germline-derived CDR1 and CDR2 are SGHNT and YYREEE (reference sequence). Trimming left V 6 bases short and J 3 bases short, with 21 bases between. The CDR3 consists of 16 residues. CDR3 loop: CASKDAPGGGEETQYF. The CDR3 bases are TGTGCCAGCAAGGACGCACCCGGGGGAGGAGAAGAGACCCAGTACTTC.

J is TRBJ1-1 and V is TRBV18; 8 positions agree with TRBD1. Trimming at V came to 3 bases and at J to 4 bases, leaving 7 bases not matched to a gene. Germline lookup yields CDR1 KGHSH and CDR2 LQKENI. The CDR3 is made up of 15 amino acids. CDR3: CASSPRQGRSTEAFF. The CDR3 DNA reads TGTGCCAGCTCACCCAGACAGGGGAGGTCCACTGAAGCTTTCTTT.